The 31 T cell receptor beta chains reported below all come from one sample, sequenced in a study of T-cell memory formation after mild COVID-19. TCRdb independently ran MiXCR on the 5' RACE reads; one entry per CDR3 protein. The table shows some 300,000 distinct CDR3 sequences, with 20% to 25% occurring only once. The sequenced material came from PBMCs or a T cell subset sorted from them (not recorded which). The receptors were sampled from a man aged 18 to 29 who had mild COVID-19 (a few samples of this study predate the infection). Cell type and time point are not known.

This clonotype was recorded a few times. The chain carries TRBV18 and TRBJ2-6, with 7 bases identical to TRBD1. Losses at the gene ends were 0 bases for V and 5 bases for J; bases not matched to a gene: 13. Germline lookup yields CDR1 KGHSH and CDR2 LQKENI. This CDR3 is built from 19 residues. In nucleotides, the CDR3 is TGTGCCAGCTCACCACCTGGACGGACAGGCACCTCGAGGGCCAACGTCCTGACTTTC. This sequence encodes CASSPPGRTGTSRANVLTF.

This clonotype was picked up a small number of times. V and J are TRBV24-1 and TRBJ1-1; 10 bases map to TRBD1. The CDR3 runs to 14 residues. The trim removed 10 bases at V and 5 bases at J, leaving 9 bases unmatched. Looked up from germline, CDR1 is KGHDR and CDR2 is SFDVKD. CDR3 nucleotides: TGTGCCACGACTGTCGGGACAGGGGAAACTGAAGCTTTCTTT. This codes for CATTVGTGETEAFF.

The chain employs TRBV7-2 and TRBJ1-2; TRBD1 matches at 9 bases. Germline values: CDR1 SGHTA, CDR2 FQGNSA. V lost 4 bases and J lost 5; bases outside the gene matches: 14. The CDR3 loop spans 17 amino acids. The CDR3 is CASSSYLNTGGAYGYTF. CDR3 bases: TGTGCCAGCAGCTCCTATCTAAACACAGGGGGCGCTTATGGCTACACCTTC.

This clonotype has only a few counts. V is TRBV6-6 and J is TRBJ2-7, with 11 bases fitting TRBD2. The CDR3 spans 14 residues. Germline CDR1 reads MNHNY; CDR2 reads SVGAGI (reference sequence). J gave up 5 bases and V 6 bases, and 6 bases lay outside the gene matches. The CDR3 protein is CASRPVAGGHEQYV. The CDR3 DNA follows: TGTGCCAGCAGACCAGTAGCGGGGGGGCACGAGCAGTACGTC.

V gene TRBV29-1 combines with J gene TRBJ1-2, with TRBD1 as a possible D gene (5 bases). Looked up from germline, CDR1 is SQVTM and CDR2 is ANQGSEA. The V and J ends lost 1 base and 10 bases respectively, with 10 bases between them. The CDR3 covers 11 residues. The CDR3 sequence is CSVEGYGHYTF. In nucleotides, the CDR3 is TGCAGCGTTGAAGGGTACGGACACTACACCTTC.

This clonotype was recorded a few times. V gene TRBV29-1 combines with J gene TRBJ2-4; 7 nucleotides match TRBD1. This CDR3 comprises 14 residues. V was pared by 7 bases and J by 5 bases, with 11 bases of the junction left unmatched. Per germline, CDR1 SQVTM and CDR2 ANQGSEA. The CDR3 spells CSGRQGSFENIQYF. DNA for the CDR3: TGCAGCGGTCGACAGGGCTCCTTTGAAAACATTCAGTACTTC.

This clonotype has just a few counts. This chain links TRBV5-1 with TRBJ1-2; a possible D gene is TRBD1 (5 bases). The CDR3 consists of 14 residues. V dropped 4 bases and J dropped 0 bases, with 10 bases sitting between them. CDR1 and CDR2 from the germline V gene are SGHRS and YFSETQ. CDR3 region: CASSLTASNYGYTF. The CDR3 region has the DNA TGCGCCAGCAGCCTGACAGCATCTAACTATGGCTACACCTTC.

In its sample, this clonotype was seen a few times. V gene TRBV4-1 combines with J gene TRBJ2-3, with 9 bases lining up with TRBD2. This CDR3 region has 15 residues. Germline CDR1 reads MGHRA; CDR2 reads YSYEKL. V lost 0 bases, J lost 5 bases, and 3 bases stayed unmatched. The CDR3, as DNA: TGCGCCAGCAGCCAAGAGGCGGGGGGGGGAGATACGCAGTATTTT. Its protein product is CASSQEAGGGDTQYF.

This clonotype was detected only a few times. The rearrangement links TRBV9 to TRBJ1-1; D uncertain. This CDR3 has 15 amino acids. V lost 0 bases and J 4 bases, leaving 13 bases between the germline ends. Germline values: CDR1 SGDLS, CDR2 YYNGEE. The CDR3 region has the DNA TGTGCCAGCAGCGTAGAGAGTGGGGTATTCACTGAAGCTTTCTTT. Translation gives CASSVESGVFTEAFF.

The CDR3 loop is CASSLGEGGDKNIQYF. The CDR3 DNA reads as TGCGCCAGCAGCTTGGGTGAGGGGGGCGACAAAAACATTCAGTACTTC. The V gene is TRBV5-1, the J gene TRBJ2-4, with D possibly being TRBD1 or TRBD2 (6 bases each). The CDR3 has 16 residues. Trimming took off 0 bases at V and 3 bases at J, with 13 bases between the two ends. The germline gives CDR1 SGHRS, CDR2 YFSETQ.

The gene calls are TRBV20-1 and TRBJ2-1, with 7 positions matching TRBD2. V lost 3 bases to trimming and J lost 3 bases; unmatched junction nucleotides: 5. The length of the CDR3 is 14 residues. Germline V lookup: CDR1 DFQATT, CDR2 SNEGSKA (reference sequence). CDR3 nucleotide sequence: TGCAGTGCTAGGCGAGCGGGGATCTACAATGAGCAGTTCTTC. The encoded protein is CSARRAGIYNEQFF.

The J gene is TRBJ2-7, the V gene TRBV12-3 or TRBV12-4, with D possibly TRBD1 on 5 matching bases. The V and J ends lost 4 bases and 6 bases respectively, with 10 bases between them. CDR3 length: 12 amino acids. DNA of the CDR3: TGTGCCAGCAGTTCGACAGCGTCCGAGCAGTACTTC. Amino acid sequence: CASSSTASEQYF.

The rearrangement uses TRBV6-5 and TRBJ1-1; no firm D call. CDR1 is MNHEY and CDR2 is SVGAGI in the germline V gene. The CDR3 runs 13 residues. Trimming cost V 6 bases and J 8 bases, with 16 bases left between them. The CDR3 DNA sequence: TGTGCCAGCAGCTGGAAAGGGAAGACCGAAGCTTTCTTT. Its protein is CASSWKGKTEAFF.

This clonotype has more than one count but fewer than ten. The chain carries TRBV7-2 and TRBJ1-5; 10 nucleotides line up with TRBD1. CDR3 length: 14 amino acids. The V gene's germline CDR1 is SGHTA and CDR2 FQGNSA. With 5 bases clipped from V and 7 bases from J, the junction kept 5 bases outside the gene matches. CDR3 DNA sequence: TGTGCCAGCAGCGCCGACAGGGGGCAGCAGCCCCAGCATTTT. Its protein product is CASSADRGQQPQHF.

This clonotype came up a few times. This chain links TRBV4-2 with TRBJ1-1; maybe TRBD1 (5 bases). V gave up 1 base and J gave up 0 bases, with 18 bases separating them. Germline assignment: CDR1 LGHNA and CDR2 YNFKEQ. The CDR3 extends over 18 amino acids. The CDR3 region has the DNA TGTGCCAGCAGCCAAGGTCCGGGAGAAGAGGGGATGAACACTGAAGCTTTCTTT. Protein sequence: CASSQGPGEEGMNTEAFF.

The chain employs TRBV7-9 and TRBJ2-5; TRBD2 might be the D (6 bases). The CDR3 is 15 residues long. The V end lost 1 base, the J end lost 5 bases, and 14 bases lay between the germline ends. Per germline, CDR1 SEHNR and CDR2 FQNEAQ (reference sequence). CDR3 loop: CASSLGPGLGETQYF. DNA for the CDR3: TGTGCCAGCAGCTTAGGACCGGGACTGGGGGAGACCCAGTACTTC.

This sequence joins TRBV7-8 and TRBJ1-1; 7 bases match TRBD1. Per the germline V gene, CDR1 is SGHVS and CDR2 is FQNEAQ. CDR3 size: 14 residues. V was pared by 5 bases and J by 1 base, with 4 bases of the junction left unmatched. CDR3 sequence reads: CASSRQGPNTEAFF. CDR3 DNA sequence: TGTGCCAGCAGCAGACAGGGACCGAACACTGAAGCTTTCTTT. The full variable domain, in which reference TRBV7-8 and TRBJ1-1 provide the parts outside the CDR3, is GAGVSQSPRYKVAKRGQDVALRCDPISGHVSLFWYQQALGQGPEFLTYFQNEAQLDKSGLPSDRFFAERPEGSVSTLKIQRTQQEDSAVYLCASSRQGPNTEAFFGQGTRLTVV.

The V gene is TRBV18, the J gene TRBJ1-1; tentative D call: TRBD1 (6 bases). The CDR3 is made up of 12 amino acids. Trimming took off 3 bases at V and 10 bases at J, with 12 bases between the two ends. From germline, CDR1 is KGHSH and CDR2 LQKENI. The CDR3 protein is CASSPQGFAAFF. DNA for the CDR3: TGTGCCAGCTCACCCCAGGGGTTCGCAGCTTTCTTT.

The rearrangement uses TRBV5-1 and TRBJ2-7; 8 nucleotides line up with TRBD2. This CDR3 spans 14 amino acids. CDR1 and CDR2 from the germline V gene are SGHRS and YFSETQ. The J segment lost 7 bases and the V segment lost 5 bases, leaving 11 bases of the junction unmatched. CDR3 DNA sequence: TGCGCCAGCAGGCATAGCGGGATCCCTGGTGAGCAGTACTTC. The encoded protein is CASRHSGIPGEQYF.

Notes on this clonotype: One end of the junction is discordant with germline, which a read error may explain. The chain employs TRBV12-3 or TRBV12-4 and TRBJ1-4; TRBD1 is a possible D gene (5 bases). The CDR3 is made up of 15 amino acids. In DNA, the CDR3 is TGTGCCAGCAGTCCAGGGACGAGAGGTATTCGTGGTATCTGTTTT. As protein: CASSPGTRGIRGICF.

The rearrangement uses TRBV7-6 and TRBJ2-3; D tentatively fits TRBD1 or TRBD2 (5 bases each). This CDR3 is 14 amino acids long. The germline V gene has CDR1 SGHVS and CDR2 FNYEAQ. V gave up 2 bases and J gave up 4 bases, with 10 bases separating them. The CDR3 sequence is CASSLRGAPDTQYF. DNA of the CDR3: TGTGCCAGCAGCTTAAGAGGGGCTCCAGATACGCAGTATTTT.

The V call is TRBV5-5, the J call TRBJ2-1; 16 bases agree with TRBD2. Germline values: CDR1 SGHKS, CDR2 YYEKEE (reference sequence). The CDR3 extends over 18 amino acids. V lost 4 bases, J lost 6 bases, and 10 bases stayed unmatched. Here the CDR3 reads CASSPGLAGGPGSNEQFF. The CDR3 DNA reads TGTGCCAGCAGCCCGGGACTAGCGGGGGGGCCGGGAAGCAATGAGCAGTTCTTC.

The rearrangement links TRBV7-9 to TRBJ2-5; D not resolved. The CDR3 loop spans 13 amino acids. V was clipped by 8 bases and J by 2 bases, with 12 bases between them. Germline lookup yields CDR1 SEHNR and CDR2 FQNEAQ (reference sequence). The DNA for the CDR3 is TGTGCCAGCGCTCGACGGCAACAAGAGACCCAGTACTTC. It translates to CASARRQQETQYF.

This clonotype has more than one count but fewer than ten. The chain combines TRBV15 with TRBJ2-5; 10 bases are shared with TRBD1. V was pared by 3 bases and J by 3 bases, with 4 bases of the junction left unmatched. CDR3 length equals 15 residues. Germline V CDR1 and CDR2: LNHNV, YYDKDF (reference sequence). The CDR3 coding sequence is TGTGCCACCAGCAGGGGGACAGGGGCAAAAGAGACCCAGTACTTC. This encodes CATSRGTGAKETQYF.

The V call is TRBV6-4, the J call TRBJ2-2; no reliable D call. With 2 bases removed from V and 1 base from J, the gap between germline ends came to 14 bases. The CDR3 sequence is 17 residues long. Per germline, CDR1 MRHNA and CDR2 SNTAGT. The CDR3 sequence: CASSDVLVGKNTGELFF. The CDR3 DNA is TGTGCCAGCAGTGACGTCCTGGTAGGGAAGAACACCGGGGAGCTGTTTTTT.

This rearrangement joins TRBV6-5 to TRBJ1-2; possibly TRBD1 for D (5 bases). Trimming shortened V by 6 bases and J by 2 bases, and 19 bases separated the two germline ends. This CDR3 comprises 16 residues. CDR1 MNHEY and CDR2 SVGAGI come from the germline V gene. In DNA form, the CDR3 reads TGTGCCAGCAGACTAGCGGGAGCAGGGCCCAACTATGGCTACACCTTC. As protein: CASRLAGAGPNYGYTF.

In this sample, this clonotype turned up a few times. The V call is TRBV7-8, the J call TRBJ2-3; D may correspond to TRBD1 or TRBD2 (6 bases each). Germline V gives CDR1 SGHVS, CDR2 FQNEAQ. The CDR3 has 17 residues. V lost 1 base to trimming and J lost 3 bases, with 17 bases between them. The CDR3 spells CASSLVVSGAMTDTQYF. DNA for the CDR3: TGTGCCAGCAGCTTAGTCGTGTCGGGGGCCATGACAGATACGCAGTATTTT.

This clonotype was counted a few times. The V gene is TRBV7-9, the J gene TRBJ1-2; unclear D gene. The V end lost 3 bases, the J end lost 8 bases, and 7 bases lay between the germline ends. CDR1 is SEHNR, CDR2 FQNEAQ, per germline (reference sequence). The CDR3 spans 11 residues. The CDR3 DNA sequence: TGTGCCAGCAGCTTGGGGTGGGGCTACACCTTC. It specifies CASSLGWGYTF.

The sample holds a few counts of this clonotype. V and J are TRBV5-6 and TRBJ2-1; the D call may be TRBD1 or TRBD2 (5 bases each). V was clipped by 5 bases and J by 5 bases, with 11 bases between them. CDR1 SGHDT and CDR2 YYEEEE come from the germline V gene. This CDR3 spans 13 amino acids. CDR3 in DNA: TGTGCCAGCAGTCTGGGGGTAGACAATGAGCAGTTCTTC. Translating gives CASSLGVDNEQFF. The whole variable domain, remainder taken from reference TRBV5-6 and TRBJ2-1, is DAGVTQSPTHLIKTRGQQVTLRCSPKSGHDTVSWYQQALGQGPQFIFQYYEEEERQRGNFPDRFSGHQFPNYSSELNVNALLLGDSALYLCASSLGVDNEQFFGPGTRLTVL.

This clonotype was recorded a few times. CDR3 in DNA: TGTGCCAGCAGCCAGAGAGACGCAGGGTACGGCTACACCTTC. Its translation: CASSQRDAGYGYTF. This chain connects TRBV3-1 to TRBJ1-2, with D tentatively TRBD1 (5 bases). The germline V and J ends were trimmed by 3 bases and 8 bases, with 16 bases remaining between them. This CDR3 region has 14 residues. Looked up from germline, CDR1 is LGHDT and CDR2 is YNNKEL (reference sequence).

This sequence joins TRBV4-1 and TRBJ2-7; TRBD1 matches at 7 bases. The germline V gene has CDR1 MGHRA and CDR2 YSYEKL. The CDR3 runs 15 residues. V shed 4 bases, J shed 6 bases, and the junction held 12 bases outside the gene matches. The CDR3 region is CASSRKVTGFLEQYF. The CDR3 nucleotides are TGCGCCAGCAGCCGGAAGGTGACAGGGTTCCTCGAGCAGTACTTC.